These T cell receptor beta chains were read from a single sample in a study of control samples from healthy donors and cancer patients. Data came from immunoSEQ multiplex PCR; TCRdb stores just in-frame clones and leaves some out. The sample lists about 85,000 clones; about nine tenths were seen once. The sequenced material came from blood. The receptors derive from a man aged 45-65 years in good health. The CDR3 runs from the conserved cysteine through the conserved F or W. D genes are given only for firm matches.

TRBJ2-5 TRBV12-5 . CASGLGPGGRETQYF
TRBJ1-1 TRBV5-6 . CASSSGRSEAFF
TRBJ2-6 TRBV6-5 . CASRFSGSGANVLTF
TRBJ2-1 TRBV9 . CASSPRDWQYNEQFF
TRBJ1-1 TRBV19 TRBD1 CASEDPATGGSTEAFF
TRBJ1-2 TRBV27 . CASSLGGLRDGYTF
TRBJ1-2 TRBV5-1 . CASSPDPGQNYGYTF
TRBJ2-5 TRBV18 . CASSPPDWQIQETQYF
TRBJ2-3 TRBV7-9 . CASSFTRTSTDTQYF
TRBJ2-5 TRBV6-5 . CASREETQYF
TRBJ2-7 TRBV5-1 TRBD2 CASSLLKSSGAYEQYF
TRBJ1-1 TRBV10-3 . CAISRSGGNTEAFF
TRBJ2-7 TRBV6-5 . CASSRQSSYEQYF
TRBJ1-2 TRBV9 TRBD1 CASSVGVQGPYGYTF
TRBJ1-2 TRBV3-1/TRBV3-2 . CASSQDLGRPGGHYGYTF
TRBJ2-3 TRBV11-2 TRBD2 CASSGAGANTDTQYF
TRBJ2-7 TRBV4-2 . CASSQDGLLEQYF
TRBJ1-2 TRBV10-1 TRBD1 CASSESIPGTGYGYTF
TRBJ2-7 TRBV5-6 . CASSAGGGRHYEQYF
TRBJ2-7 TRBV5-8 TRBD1 CASSHTDRLNSYEQYF
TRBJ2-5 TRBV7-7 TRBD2 CASSTRGGRGETQYF
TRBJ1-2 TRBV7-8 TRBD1 CASSAALDRGYGYTF
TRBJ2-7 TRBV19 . CASTEGSNSYEQYF
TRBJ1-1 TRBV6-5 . CASQGSTEAFF
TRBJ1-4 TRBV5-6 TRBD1 CASSMGTGAMIGEKLFF
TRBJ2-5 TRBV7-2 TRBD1 CASSADRGRETQYF
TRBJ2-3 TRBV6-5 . CATEAGSSHTDTQYF
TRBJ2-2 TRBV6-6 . CASSHLGSMLGYTGELFF
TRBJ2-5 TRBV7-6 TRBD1 CASSFLRTGQGETQYF
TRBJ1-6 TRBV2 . CASSETGRNSPLHF
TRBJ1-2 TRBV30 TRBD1 CAWKDRKNYGYTF
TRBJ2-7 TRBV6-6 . CASMGQGRSSYEQYF
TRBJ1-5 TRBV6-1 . CATGTGANQPQHF
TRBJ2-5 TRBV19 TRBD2 CASNAGTSGGQETQYF
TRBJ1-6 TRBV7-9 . CASSLNYSPLHF
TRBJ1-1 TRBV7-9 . CASSLADSPAFF
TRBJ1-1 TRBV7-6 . CASSLLLENTEAFF
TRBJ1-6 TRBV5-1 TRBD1 CASSKLGTGGGGSPLHF
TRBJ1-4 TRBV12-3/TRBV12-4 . CASSYDEKLFF
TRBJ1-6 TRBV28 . CASSSVDSPLHF
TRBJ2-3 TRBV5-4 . CASSLDQGTDTQYF
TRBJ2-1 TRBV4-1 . CASSQDEDEQFF
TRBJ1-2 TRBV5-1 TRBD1 CASSPTTGEGYTF
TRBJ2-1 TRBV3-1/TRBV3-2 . CASSQELARDEQFF
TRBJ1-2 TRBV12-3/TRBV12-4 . CASRPDTRYGYTF
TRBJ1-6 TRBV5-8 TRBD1 CASSFRGLDSPLHF
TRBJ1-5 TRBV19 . CASSIERQPQHF
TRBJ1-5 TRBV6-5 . CASSRLTNYQPQHF
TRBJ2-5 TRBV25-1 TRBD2 CASSQPTSGEETQYF
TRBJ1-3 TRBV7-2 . CASSLGRSSGNTIYF